The 17 T cell receptor beta chains below come from one sample, sequenced in a study of graft-versus-host responses after intestinal transplantation. Generated by immunoSEQ multiplex PCR, the TCRdb table keeps only in-frame clones and is missing some. The sample carries roughly 28,000 clones, 70% to 90% recorded once. This specimen consisted of PBMCs, obtained 450 to 480 days after intestinal transplantation. All receptors derive from a human patient who received an intestinal transplant, so some T cells may come from the graft donor.

The chain uses TRBV28 and TRBJ2-1; TRBD2 agrees at 7 bases. Germline V lookup: CDR1 MDHEN, CDR2 SYDVKM. The CDR3 totals 18 residues. Unmatched junction bases numbered 18, after V lost 3 bases and J lost 7 bases. The CDR3, as DNA: TGTGCCAGCAGTTTCTACCCCCCGGGGGAGGGCCCTCAGAATGAGCAGTTCTTC. It specifies CASSFYPPGEGPQNEQFF.

This chain links TRBV5-6 with TRBJ2-5; D remains ambiguous. This CDR3 is 14 amino acids long. Between the trimmed V and J ends, which lost 4 bases and 1 base, there was a span of 11 bases. CDR1 and CDR2 (germline): SGHDT, YYEEEE. As DNA, the CDR3 is TGTGCCAGCAGCCCCGGACGCACCCAAGAGACCCAGTACTTC. Translated: CASSPGRTQETQYF.

This clone was seen a handful of times. The chain has TRBV2 and TRBJ2-7; no clear D gene. The CDR3 consists of 15 residues. The germline CDR1 and CDR2 sequences are SNHLY and FYNNEI. Trimming left V 3 bases short and J 3 bases short, with 15 bases between. CDR3 region: CASSDSLVNRYEQYF. The CDR3, as DNA: TGTGCCAGCAGTGATTCGTTGGTCAATCGCTACGAGCAGTACTTC.

The V and J genes are TRBV7-9 and TRBJ1-2; TRBD1 is a possible D gene (6 bases). Between the trimmed V and J ends, which lost 6 bases and 1 base, there was a span of 18 bases. Per the germline V gene, CDR1 is SEHNR and CDR2 is FQNEAQ (reference sequence). This CDR3 is 16 amino acids long. The DNA for the CDR3 is TGTGCCAGCAGGCGGACAGACCCCCGCCTTAACTATGGCTACACCTTC. This translates into CASRRTDPRLNYGYTF.

The chain links TRBV6-5 to TRBJ1-2; TRBD1 matches at 7 bases. The CDR3 contains 11 residues. CDR1 is MNHEY, CDR2 SVGAGI, per germline. Trimming took 6 bases from V and 6 from J; bases not matched to a gene: 1. CDR3 sequence: CASSQGDGYTF. CDR3 in DNA: TGTGCCAGCAGCCAGGGGGATGGCTACACCTTC.

The chain uses TRBV28 and TRBJ2-1, with a tentative D call TRBD2 (6 bases). This CDR3 is built from 16 residues. V gave up 7 bases and J gave up 8 bases, with 24 bases separating them. CDR1 and CDR2 from the germline V gene are MDHEN and SYDVKM. The chain's CDR3 is CASTPRGLAPWDEQFF. The CDR3 coding sequence is TGTGCCAGCACCCCCAGAGGCCTAGCGCCCTGGGATGAGCAGTTCTTC.

V is TRBV5-5 and J is TRBJ1-4; 7 nucleotides align to TRBD1. CDR1 and CDR2 (germline): SGHKS, YYEKEE (reference sequence). The trim removed 1 base at V and 7 bases at J, leaving 4 bases unmatched. This CDR3 is 14 amino acids long. CDR3: CASSLTGVGEKLFF. The CDR3 DNA reads as TGTGCCAGCAGCTTGACAGGGGTGGGTGAAAAACTGTTTTTT.

The gene calls are TRBV19 and TRBJ1-5; TRBD1 is a possible D gene (6 bases). The V end was cut by 4 bases, the J end by 0 bases, with 13 bases between. CDR1 is LNHDA and CDR2 is SQIVND in the germline V gene (reference sequence). This CDR3 region has 16 residues. The CDR3 reads CASSSPGEDSNQPQHF. The CDR3 DNA reads as TGTGCCAGTAGTAGTCCAGGGGAGGATAGCAATCAGCCCCAGCATTTT.

The gene calls are TRBV6-5 and TRBJ2-7; a weak D match, TRBD2 (6 bases). The CDR3 is 15 residues long. Germline V lookup: CDR1 MNHEY, CDR2 SVGAGI. V lost 4 bases and J lost 0, with 13 bases in between. The CDR3: CASSFRAGFSYEQYF. CDR3 in DNA: TGTGCCAGCAGTTTCAGGGCGGGGTTCTCCTACGAGCAGTACTTC.

This CDR3 reads CACPGNPGELFF. For the CDR3, the DNA is TGTGCCTGCCCGGGGAATCCCGGGGAGCTGTTTTTT. The chain links TRBV30 to TRBJ2-2, with D possibly TRBD2 on 5 matching bases. Trimming shortened V by 6 bases and J by 6 bases, and 11 bases separated the two germline ends. The CDR3 contains 12 residues. Germline V gene lookup returns CDR1 GTSNPN and CDR2 SVGIG (reference sequence).

The V call is TRBV15, the J call TRBJ2-7; D is possibly TRBD1 (6 bases). V gave up 0 bases and J gave up 6 bases, with 15 bases separating them. The germline CDR1 and CDR2 sequences are LNHNV and YYDKDF (reference sequence). This CDR3 spans 15 amino acids. The CDR3 region is CATSRDRMSGVEQYF. DNA of the CDR3: TGTGCCACCAGCAGAGATCGGATGTCAGGGGTCGAGCAGTACTTC.

The chain recombines TRBV6-6 with TRBJ2-7, with a possible D match to TRBD2 (6 bases). Germline V gene data show CDR1 as MNHNY and CDR2 as SVGAGI (reference sequence). The CDR3 is 14 residues long. V shed 3 bases and J shed 3 bases, with 12 bases lying between them. The CDR3 is CASSYSGLHYEQYF. The CDR3 DNA is TGTGCCAGCAGTTATTCGGGACTCCACTACGAGCAGTACTTC.

The gene calls are TRBV21-1 and TRBJ1-5. TRBV21-1 is a pseudogene. This CDR3 is 13 amino acids long. CDR3 sequence reads: CASKDSSNQPQHF. The CDR3 DNA follows: TGTGCCAGCAAAGACTCTAGCAATCAGCCCCAGCATTTT.

This clone has only a few counts. This rearrangement joins TRBV7-2 to TRBJ2-5, with TRBD1 as a possible D gene (6 bases). Trimming removed 0 bases from V and 5 bases from J, with 13 bases in between. CDR1 SGHTA and CDR2 FQGNSA come from the germline V gene. The CDR3 runs to 15 residues. Here the CDR3 DNA reads TGTGCCAGCAGCTTAGCGGGACACGGTGTGGAGACCCAGTACTTC. Translation gives CASSLAGHGVETQYF.

The chain carries TRBV4-3 and TRBJ1-3, with a possible D match to TRBD1 (5 bases). Deletions cut 0 bases from V and 4 bases from J, with 10 bases between. Per the germline V gene, CDR1 is LGHNA and CDR2 is YSLEER. This CDR3 spans 15 amino acids. CDR3 region: CASSQDSGRGNTIYF. The DNA of the CDR3 is TGCGCCAGCAGCCAAGACTCAGGGAGGGGAAACACCATATATTTT.

The chain has TRBV5-6 and TRBJ1-1; a possible D gene is TRBD1 (6 bases). CDR1 is SGHDT, CDR2 YYEEEE, per germline. Trimming pared 4 bases from V and 3 bases from J, leaving 19 bases between. This CDR3 has 16 amino acids. This CDR3 reads CASSPIQGLRHTEAFF. As DNA, the CDR3 is TGTGCCAGCAGCCCGATACAGGGTCTCCGCCACACTGAAGCTTTCTTT.

The chain couples TRBV4-1 to TRBJ2-7, with D possibly being TRBD1 (5 bases). The ends were cut back, 1 base at V and 1 base at J, with 8 bases in the middle. Germline CDR1 MGHRA, CDR2 YSYEKL. There are 14 residues in the CDR3. The CDR3: CASSQGGTSYEQYF. CDR3 sequence (DNA): TGCGCCAGCAGCCAAGGGGGCACATCCTACGAGCAGTACTTC.